A selection of T cell receptor beta chains follows, all from one sample in a study of beta chain features in type 1 diabetes. Produced via immunoSEQ multiplex PCR; TCRdb's table is partial and in-frame only. The repertoire holds about 900,000 clones, with about a sixth as singletons. Sequenced material: naive CD4+ T cells from blood. These receptors were collected from a woman younger than 30 in good health. CDR3s include the opening cysteine and the closing phenylalanine or tryptophan. Each record gives: V gene, D gene, clone size, CDR3 length, J gene, CDR3 protein, CDR3 DNA. A D gene is named only where the DNA matches it firmly. Rows give clone size only sometimes, using once, few, many, or a class for an expanded clone.

V: TRBV2; D: TRBD1; size: -; length: 14; J: TRBJ1-1; CDR3: CASRSGTANTEAFF; DNA: TGTGCCAGCAGAAGCGGGACAGCGAACACTGAAGCTTTCTTT
V: TRBV18; D: -; size: -; length: 12; J: TRBJ2-5; CDR3: CASSTFQETQYF; DNA: TGTGCCAGCTCAACTTTCCAAGAGACCCAGTACTTC
V: TRBV11-1; D: TRBD2; size: few; length: 19; J: TRBJ2-1; CDR3: CASSPPTGLAGGHYNEQFF; DNA: TGTGCCAGCAGCCCACCCACAGGACTAGCGGGAGGGCACTACAATGAGCAGTTCTTC
V: TRBV29-1; D: TRBD2; size: -; length: 15; J: TRBJ2-1; CDR3: CSVPGGRGVYNEQFF; DNA: TGCAGCGTTCCGGGAGGGCGGGGGGTCTACAATGAGCAGTTCTTC
V: TRBV7-3; D: -; size: few; length: 16; J: TRBJ2-2; CDR3: CASSLQGGLNTGELFF; DNA: TGTGCCAGCAGCTTACAAGGCGGGTTGAACACCGGGGAGCTGTTTTTT
V: TRBV25-1; D: TRBD1; size: -; length: 17; J: TRBJ2-1; CDR3: CASRGKYRGSSYNEQFF; DNA: TGTGCCAGCAGGGGTAAGTACAGGGGTAGCTCCTACAATGAGCAGTTCTTC
V: TRBV13; D: -; size: -; length: 18; J: TRBJ2-6; CDR3: CASSLKRVSLSGANVLTF; DNA: TGTGCCAGCAGCTTAAAACGGGTCTCACTCTCTGGGGCCAACGTCCTGACTTTC
V: TRBV9; D: -; size: -; length: 14; J: TRBJ2-5; CDR3: CASSVASGQETQYF; DNA: TGTGCCAGCAGCGTGGCCAGCGGCCAAGAGACCCAGTACTTC
V: TRBV7-9; D: -; size: few; length: 13; J: TRBJ1-1; CDR3: CASSQMTDTEAFF; DNA: TGTGCCAGCAGCCAAATGACAGACACTGAAGCTTTCTTT
V: TRBV4-3; D: TRBD1; size: few; length: 15; J: TRBJ2-7; CDR3: CASSLHRGLSYEQYF; DNA: TGCGCCAGCAGCCTTCACAGGGGGCTTTCCTACGAGCAGTACTTC
V: TRBV5-6; D: TRBD2; size: few; length: 15; J: TRBJ2-5; CDR3: CASSLLTSGRETQYF; DNA: TGTGCCAGCAGCCTCCTGACTAGCGGGAGAGAGACCCAGTACTTC
V: TRBV7-3; D: TRBD2; size: few; length: 15; J: TRBJ2-5; CDR3: CASSLLGLPGETQYF; DNA: TGTGCCAGCAGCTTACTGGGACTACCGGGCGAGACCCAGTACTTC
V: TRBV14; D: TRBD1; size: few; length: 15; J: TRBJ2-7; CDR3: CASSPLGTAAYEQYF; DNA: TGTGCCAGCAGCCCACTCGGGACAGCTGCCTACGAGCAGTACTTC
V: TRBV5-8; D: TRBD2; size: -; length: 14; J: TRBJ2-7; CDR3: CASSFLAGSGEQYF; DNA: TGTGCCAGCAGCTTTCTAGCGGGATCAGGGGAGCAGTACTTC
V: TRBV27; D: TRBD2; size: once; length: 14; J: TRBJ2-5; CDR3: CASTPSGSWETQYF; DNA: TGTGCCAGCACCCCTAGCGGGAGCTGGGAGACCCAGTACTTC
V: TRBV28; D: TRBD2; size: -; length: 16; J: TRBJ2-1; CDR3: CASSYLVGGRKDEQFF; DNA: TGTGCCAGCAGTTACTTAGTGGGCGGGAGAAAGGATGAGCAGTTCTTC
V: TRBV18; D: TRBD2; size: -; length: 16; J: TRBJ2-3; CDR3: CASSPRLAESTDTQYF; DNA: TGTGCCAGCTCACCCCGACTAGCGGAGAGCACAGATACGCAGTATTTT
V: TRBV6-1; D: TRBD2; size: -; length: 19; J: TRBJ2-1; CDR3: CASSKGLPGTSGRYNEQFF; DNA: TGTGCCAGCAGTAAAGGGCTTCCCGGGACTAGCGGGAGATACAATGAGCAGTTCTTC
V: TRBV7-2; D: -; size: -; length: 13; J: TRBJ2-7; CDR3: CASSFEILAQQYF; DNA: TGTGCCAGCAGCTTCGAAATTCTAGCGCAGCAGTACTTC
V: TRBV18; D: -; size: few; length: 15; J: TRBJ1-2; CDR3: CASSPSEGRFYGYTF; DNA: TGTGCCAGCTCACCATCTGAGGGCCGTTTCTATGGCTACACCTTC
V: TRBV9; D: -; size: few; length: 16; J: TRBJ1-1; CDR3: CASSVEGRDGRTEAFF; DNA: TGTGCCAGCAGCGTAGAAGGACGGGACGGAAGAACTGAAGCTTTCTTT
V: TRBV7-2; D: -; size: -; length: 14; J: TRBJ1-3; CDR3: CASSVMTGGNTIYF; DNA: TGTGCCAGCAGCGTCATGACAGGTGGAAACACCATATATTTT